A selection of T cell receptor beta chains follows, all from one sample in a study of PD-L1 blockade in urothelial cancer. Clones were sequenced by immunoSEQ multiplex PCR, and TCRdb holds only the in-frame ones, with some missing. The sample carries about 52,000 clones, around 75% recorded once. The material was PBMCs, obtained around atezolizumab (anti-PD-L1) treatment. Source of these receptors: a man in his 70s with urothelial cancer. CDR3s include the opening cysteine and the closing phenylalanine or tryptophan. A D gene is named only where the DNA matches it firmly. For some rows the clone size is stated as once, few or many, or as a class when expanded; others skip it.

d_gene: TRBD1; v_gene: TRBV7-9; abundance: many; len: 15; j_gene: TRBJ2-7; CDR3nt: TGTGCCAGCAGCTTAGCCAGACAGGGGGCCGCCAAGCAGTACTTC; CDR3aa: CASSLARQGAAKQYF
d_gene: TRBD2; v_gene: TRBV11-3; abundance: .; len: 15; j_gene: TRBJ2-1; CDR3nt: TGTGCCAGCAGCACTAGCGGACTCCCGAACAATGAGCAGTTCTTC; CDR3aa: CASSTSGLPNNEQFF
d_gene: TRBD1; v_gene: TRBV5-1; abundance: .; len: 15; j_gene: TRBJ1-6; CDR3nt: TGCGCCAGCAGCGTAATGGGACAGCTTAATTCACCCCTCCACTTT; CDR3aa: CASSVMGQLNSPLHF
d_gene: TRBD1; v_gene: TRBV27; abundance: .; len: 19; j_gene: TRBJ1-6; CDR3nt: TGTGCCAGCAGCCCGGGACAGGGGGCATTCGGGGCCTATAATTCACCCCTCCACTTT; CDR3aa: CASSPGQGAFGAYNSPLHF
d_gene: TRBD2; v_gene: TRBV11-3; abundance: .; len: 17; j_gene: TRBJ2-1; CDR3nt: TGTGCCAGCAGCTCGAGGACTAGCGGGTCGACCTACAATGAGCAGTTCTTC; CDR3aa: CASSSRTSGSTYNEQFF
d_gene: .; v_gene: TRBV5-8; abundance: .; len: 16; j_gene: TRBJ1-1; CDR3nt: TGTGCCAGCAGCTTTTCCCTAGGGGCGGGGGAGACTGAAGCTTTCTTT; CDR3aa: CASSFSLGAGETEAFF
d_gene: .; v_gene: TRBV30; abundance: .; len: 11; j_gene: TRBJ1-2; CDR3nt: TGTGCCTGGACTCGGGAAGGAGGATCGACCTTC; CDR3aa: CAWTREGGSTF
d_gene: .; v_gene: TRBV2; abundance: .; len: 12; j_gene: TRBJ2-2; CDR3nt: TGTGCCAGCAGTTCCAGCACCGGGGAGCTGTTTTTT; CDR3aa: CASSSSTGELFF
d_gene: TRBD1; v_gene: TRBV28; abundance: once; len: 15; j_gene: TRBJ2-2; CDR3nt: TGTGCCAGCAGTTTCCGGAGACAGGGCACCGGGGAGCTGTTTTTT; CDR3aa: CASSFRRQGTGELFF
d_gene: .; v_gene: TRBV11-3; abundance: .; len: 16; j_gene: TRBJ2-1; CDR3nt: TGTGCCAGCAGCTTGGCGGGAAAAAGCTCCTACAATGAGCAGTTCTTC; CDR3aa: CASSLAGKSSYNEQFF
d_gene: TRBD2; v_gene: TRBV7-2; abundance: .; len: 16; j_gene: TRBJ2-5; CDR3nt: TGTGCCAGCACCGCGGGCGGGCGGGGGTACCAAGAGACCCAGTACTTC; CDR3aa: CASTAGGRGYQETQYF
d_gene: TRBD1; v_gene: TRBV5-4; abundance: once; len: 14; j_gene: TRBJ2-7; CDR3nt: TGTGCCAGCAGCCCCGACAGGGTCTCCTACGAGCAGTACTTC; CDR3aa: CASSPDRVSYEQYF
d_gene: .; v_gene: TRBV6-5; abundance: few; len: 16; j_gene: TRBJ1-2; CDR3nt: TGTGCCAGCAGTTATCTAGGGGGGGACCTTCAGGGTGGCTACACCTTC; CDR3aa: CASSYLGGDLQGGYTF
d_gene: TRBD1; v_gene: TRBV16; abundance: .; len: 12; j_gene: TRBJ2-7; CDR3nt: TGTGCCAGCAGCCATGGACAGGAAGAGCAGTACTTC; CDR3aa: CASSHGQEEQYF
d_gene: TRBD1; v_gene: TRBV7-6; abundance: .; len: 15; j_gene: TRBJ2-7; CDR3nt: TGTGCCAGCAGCTTAGTGGCCGGGACAGGGGGCGAGCAGTACTTC; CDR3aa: CASSLVAGTGGEQYF
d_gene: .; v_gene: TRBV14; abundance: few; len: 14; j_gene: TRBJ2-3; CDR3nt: TGTGCCAGCAGCCCAAGAGGGCTCACAGATACGCAGTATTTT; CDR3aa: CASSPRGLTDTQYF
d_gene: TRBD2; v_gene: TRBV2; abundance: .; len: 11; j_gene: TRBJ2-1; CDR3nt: TGTGCCCACCAACGGGGGGGTGAGCAGTTCTTC; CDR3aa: CAHQRGGEQFF
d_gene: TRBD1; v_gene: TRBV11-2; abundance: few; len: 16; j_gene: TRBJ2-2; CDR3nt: TGTGCCAGCAGCCCCGCAGACAGGGGCGCTGGCGGGGAGCTGTTTTTT; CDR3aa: CASSPADRGAGGELFF
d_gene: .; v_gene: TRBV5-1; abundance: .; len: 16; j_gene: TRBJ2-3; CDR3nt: TGCGCCAGCAGCTTGGGCGGGGGCCCGTTCGGAAATACGCAGTATTTT; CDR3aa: CASSLGGGPFGNTQYF
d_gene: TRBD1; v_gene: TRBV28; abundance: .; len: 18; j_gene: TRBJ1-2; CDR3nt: TGTGCCAGCAGTCCCCGAAGAGGCAGGGGGCTCCCTAACTATGGCTACACCTTC; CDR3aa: CASSPRRGRGLPNYGYTF
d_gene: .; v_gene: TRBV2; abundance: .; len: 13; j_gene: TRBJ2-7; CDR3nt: TGTGCCAGCAAACGACAGGACACCTACGAGCAGTACTTC; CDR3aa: CASKRQDTYEQYF
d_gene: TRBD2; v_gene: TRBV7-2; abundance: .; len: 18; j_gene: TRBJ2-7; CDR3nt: TGTGCCAGCAGCTTAGTTGCTAGCGGGGGGAGATCTTCCTACGAGCAGTACTTC; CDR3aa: CASSLVASGGRSSYEQYF
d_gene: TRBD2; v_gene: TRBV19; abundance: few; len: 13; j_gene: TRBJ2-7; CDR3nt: TGTGCCAGACGGGAGGGATGCAGACACGAGCAGTACTTC; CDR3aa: CARREGCRHEQYF